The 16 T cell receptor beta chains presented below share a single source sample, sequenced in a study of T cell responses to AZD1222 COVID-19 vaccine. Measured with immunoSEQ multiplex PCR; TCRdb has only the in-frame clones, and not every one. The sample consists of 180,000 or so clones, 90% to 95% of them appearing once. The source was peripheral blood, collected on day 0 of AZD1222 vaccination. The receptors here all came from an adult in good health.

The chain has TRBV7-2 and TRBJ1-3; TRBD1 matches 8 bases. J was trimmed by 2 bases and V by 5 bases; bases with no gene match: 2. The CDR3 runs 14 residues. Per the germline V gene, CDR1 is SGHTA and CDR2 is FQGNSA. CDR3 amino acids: CASSPDRAGNTIYF. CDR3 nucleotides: TGTGCCAGCAGCCCGGACAGGGCTGGAAACACCATATATTTT.

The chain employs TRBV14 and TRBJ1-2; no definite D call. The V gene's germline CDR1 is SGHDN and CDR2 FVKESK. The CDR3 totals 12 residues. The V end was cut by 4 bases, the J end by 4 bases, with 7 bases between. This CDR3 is CASSPEGYGYTF. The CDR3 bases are TGTGCCAGCAGCCCCGAGGGCTATGGCTACACCTTC.

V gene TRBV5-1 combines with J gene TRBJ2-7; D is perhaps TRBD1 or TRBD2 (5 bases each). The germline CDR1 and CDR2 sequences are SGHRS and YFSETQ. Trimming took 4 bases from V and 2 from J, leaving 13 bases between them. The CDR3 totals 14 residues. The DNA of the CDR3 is TGCGCCAGCAGCCGGACTGGGGGTCCCTACGAGCAGTACTTC. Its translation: CASSRTGGPYEQYF.

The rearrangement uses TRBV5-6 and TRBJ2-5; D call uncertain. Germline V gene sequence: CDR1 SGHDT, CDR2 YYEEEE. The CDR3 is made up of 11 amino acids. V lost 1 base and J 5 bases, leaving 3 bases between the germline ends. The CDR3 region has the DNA TGTGCCAGCAGCTTGAGGGAGACCCAGTACTTC. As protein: CASSLRETQYF.

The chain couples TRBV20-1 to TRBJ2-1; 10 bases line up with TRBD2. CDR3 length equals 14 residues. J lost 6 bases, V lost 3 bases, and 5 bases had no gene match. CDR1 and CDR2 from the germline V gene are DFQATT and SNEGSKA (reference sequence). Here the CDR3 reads CSASERLAGNEQFF. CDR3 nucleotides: TGCAGTGCTAGTGAGCGACTAGCGGGCAATGAGCAGTTCTTC.

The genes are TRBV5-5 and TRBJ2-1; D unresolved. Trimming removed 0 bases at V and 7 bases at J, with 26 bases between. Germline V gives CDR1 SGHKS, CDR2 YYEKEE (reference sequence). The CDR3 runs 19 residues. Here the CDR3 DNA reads TGTGCCAGCAGCTTGGACTATCCAAGCACCTCTCGTCCAAAGAATGAGCAGTTCTTC. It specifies CASSLDYPSTSRPKNEQFF.

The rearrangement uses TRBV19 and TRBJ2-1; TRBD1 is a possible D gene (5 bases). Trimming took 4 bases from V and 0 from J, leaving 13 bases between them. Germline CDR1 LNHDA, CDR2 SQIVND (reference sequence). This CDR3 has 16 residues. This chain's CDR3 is CASSKGAMSSYNEQFF. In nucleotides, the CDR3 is TGTGCCAGTAGTAAAGGGGCCATGAGCTCCTACAATGAGCAGTTCTTC.

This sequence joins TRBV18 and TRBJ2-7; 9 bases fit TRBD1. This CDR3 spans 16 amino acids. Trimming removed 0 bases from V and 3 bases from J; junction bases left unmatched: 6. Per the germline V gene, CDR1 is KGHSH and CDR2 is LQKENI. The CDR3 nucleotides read TGTGCCAGCTCACCACCGATGCCGGGACAGGGCTACGAGCAGTACTTC. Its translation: CASSPPMPGQGYEQYF. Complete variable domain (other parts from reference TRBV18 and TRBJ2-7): NAGVMQNPRHLVRRRGQEARLRCSPMKGHSHVYWYRQLPEEGLKFMVYLQKENIIDESGMPKERFSAEFPKEGPSILRIQQVVRGDSAAYFCASSPPMPGQGYEQYFGPGTRLTVT.

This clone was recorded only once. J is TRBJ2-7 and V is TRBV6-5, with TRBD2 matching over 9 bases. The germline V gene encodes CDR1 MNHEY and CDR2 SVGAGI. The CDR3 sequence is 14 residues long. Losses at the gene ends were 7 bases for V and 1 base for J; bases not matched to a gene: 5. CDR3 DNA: TGTGCCAGCACCGTACTAGCGGGTTCCTACGAGCAGTACTTC. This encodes CASTVLAGSYEQYF.

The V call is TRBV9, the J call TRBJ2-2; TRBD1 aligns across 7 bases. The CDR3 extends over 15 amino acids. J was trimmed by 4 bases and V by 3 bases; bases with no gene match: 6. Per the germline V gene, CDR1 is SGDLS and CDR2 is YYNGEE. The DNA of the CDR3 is TGTGCCAGCAGCGCCTTACAGGGGTTCACCGGGGAGCTGTTTTTT. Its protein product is CASSALQGFTGELFF. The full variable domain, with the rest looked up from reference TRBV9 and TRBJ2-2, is DSGVTQTPKHLITATGQRVTLRCSPRSGDLSVYWYQQSLDQGLQFLIQYYNGEERAKGNILERFSAQQFPDLHSELNLSSLELGDSALYFCASSALQGFTGELFFGEGSRLTVL.

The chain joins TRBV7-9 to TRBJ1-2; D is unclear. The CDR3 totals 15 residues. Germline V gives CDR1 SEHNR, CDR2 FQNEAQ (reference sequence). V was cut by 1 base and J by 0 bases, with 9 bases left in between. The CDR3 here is CASSLVGLANYGYTF. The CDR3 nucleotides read TGTGCCAGCAGCTTAGTGGGTTTAGCTAACTATGGCTACACCTTC.

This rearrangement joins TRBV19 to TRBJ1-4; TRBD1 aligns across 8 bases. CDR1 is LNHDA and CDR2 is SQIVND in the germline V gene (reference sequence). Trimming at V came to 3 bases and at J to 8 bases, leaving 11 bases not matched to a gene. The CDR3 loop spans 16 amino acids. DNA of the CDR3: TGTGCCAGTAGTATCGGTTTAGGGACAGGAACCGAAAAACTGTTTTTT. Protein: CASSIGLGTGTEKLFF.

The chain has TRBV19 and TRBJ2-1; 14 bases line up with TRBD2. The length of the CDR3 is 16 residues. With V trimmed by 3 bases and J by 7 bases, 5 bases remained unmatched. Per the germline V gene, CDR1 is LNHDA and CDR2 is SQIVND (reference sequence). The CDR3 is CASSMRLAGGQNEQFF. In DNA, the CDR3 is TGTGCCAGTAGTATGAGACTAGCGGGGGGGCAAAATGAGCAGTTCTTC.

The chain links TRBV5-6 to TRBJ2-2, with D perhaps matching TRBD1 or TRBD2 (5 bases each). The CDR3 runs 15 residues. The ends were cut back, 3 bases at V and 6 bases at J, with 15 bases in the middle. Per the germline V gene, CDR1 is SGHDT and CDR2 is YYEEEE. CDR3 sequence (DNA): TGTGCCAGCAGCTGGGCAGGGAGCTTCGCCGGGGAGCTGTTTTTT. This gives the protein CASSWAGSFAGELFF.

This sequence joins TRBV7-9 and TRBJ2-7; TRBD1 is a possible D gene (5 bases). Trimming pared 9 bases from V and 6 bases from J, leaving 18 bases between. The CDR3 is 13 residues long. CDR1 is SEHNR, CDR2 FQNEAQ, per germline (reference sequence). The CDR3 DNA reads TGTGCCAGTGGGGCTCGAGCAGGGCTCGAGCAGTACTTC. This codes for CASGARAGLEQYF.

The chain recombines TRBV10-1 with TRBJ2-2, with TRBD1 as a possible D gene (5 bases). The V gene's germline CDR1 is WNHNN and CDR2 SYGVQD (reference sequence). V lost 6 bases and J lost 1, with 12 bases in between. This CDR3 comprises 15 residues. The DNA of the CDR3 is TGCGCCAGCAGACCAGGGTTGGGGAACACCGGGGAGCTGTTTTTT. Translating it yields CASRPGLGNTGELFF.